The present T cell receptor beta chain was sequenced within a study of blood T cells in healthy people across ages. Then a second PCR, running about 6 to 12 cycles, was carried out with a sample-barcoded 5' primer and a J-beta primer mix. A template-switch adaptor containing 12 random nucleotides labeled each cDNA molecule. Each of the samples gave a minimum of 2.5 million paired-end reads that contained CDR3. TCRdb redid the calling of the 5' RACE reads with MiXCR, one entry per CDR3 protein. The repertoire holds hundreds of thousands of distinct CDR3 sequences, about 30% seen once, with 17% in the top ten. Germline lookup yields CDR1 MNHEY and CDR2 SVGEGT. CDR3 length equals 13 residues. Concerning this clonotype: Lacking the conserved final phenylalanine or tryptophan, this CDR3 likely reflects a read error.

This clonotype was sampled from a woman older than 75 in good health. The sequenced sample was blood. The chain employs TRBV6-2 or TRBV6-3 and TRBJ1-2; a possible D gene is TRBD1 (6 bases). The CDR3 nucleotides are TGTACCAGCAGACTCGACAGGCTCTATGGCTACACCGGC. Translation: CTSRLDRLYGYTG.